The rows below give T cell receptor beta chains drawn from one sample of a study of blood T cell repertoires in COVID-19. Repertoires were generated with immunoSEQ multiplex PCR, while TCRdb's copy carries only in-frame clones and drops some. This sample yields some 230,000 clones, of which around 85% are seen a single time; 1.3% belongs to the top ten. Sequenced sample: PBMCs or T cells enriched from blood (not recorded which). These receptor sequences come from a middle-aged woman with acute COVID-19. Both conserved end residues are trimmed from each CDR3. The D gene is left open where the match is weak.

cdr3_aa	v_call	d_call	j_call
ASSSGTGVFTDTQY	TRBV7-9	TRBD1	TRBJ2-3
ASSLEPPGLAGTGELF	TRBV7-7	TRBD2	TRBJ2-2
ASSPSYNEQF	TRBV7-6	NA	TRBJ2-1
ASSQDGRLKNIQY	TRBV3-1/TRBV3-2	NA	TRBJ2-4
ASSFRGDEKLF	TRBV5-5	NA	TRBJ1-4
AWCASSGNTIY	TRBV30	NA	TRBJ1-3
ASSQATSGRRVLSYNEQF	TRBV3-1/TRBV3-2	TRBD2	TRBJ2-1
ASRTSGGTEAF	TRBV19	NA	TRBJ1-1
ASSRFGTGGQETQY	TRBV27	TRBD1	TRBJ2-5
ASSQSGVPTDTQY	TRBV9	TRBD2	TRBJ2-3
ASSFDIQETQY	TRBV7-2	NA	TRBJ2-5
ASIPAGRGAKRMRYT	TRBV19	NA	TRBJ1-2
ASSPLGLAGYNEQF	TRBV9	TRBD2	TRBJ2-1